The 15 T cell receptor beta chains listed next were all sequenced from one sample in a study of metastatic and nonmetastatic thyroid tumors. TCRdb recomputed clones from the PCR reads via MiXCR. The sample lists about 18,000 clones, around 28% occurring once. Nobody among the patients had been given any treatment before thyroid surgery. Sequences were obtained from tumor tissue. The receptors shown here come from a male donor with papillary thyroid cancer or a benign thyroid nodule (not recorded which). Some clones in this sample may be carry-over from other donors' samples.

This clone was counted many times. A much larger clonotype is one base distant, so this may be a read error. The chain links TRBV7-9 to TRBJ2-7; the D is unclear. CDR3 size: 15 residues. The germline CDR1 and CDR2 sequences are SEHNR and FQNEAQ (reference sequence). V lost 1 base, J lost 5 bases, and 15 bases lay in between. The CDR3 protein is CASSLEASSTHEQYF. The CDR3 DNA follows: TGTGCCAGCAGCTTAGAGGCCAGCTCAACCCACGAGCAGTACTTC.

This clone was observed at least ten times. The chain uses TRBV7-9 and TRBJ1-1; D ambiguous. The CDR3 covers 12 residues. The germline V gene has CDR1 SEHNR and CDR2 FQNEAQ (reference sequence). With 7 bases removed from V and 6 bases from J, the gap between germline ends came to 12 bases. CDR3 region: CASTADGAEAFF. The CDR3 DNA follows: TGTGCCAGCACCGCCGATGGGGCTGAAGCTTTCTTT.

The rearrangement links TRBV4-2 to TRBJ2-7, with 7 bases matching TRBD1. Germline CDR1 reads LGHNA; CDR2 reads YNFKEQ. Trimming removed 0 bases from V and 6 bases from J; junction bases left unmatched: 8. CDR3 length equals 15 residues. The CDR3 bases are TGTGCCAGCAGCCAAGAATTACAGGGGTCGGGCGAGCAGTACTTC. Amino acid sequence: CASSQELQGSGEQYF.

This clone was seen at least ten times. Different DNA sequences within this sample yield the same CDR3. The DNA for the CDR3 is TGCAGCGCTACAAGACGAGGTCGACCCTACGAGCAGTACTTC. This encodes CSATRRGRPYEQYF. The V and J genes are TRBV29-1 and TRBJ2-7; unclear D gene. Trimming left V 7 bases short and J 2 bases short, with 18 bases between. Looked up from germline, CDR1 is SQVTM and CDR2 is ANQGSEA. CDR3 length: 14 amino acids.

This clone showed up many times. The V gene is TRBV29-1, the J gene TRBJ1-2; unclear D gene. The CDR3 has 15 amino acids. Trimming removed 7 bases at V and 8 bases at J, with 26 bases between. Looked up from germline, CDR1 is SQVTM and CDR2 is ANQGSEA. The CDR3 DNA sequence: TGCAGCGCACTCCGCCATACGGAACGCGCAGTCGGCTACACCTTC. As protein: CSALRHTERAVGYTF.

This chain connects TRBV4-1 to TRBJ1-2, with D perhaps TRBD1 (6 bases). The V gene's germline CDR1 is MGHRA and CDR2 YSYEKL. The CDR3 length is 16 residues. V lost 2 bases to trimming and J lost 3 bases, with 16 bases between them. The CDR3 nucleotides read TGCGCCAGCAGCCAACCCCCCCGGAGGGGGGACTATGGCTACACCTTC. Protein: CASSQPPRRGDYGYTF.

As regards this clone: A junction boundary mismatches the germline segment, possibly from a read error. The rearrangement links TRBV7-7 to TRBJ2-1, with 7 bases lining up with TRBD2. Germline V gene lookup returns CDR1 SSHAT and CDR2 FNYEAQ (reference sequence). The CDR3 contains 14 residues. The CDR3 spells CASSLAGEANEQFF. The CDR3 bases are TGTGCTAGCAGCTTAGCGGGCGAAGCTAATGAGCAGTTCTTC.

This chain connects TRBV6-5 to TRBJ1-5; D is unclear. This CDR3 contains 13 residues. Germline V gene data show CDR1 as MNHEY and CDR2 as SVGAGI. V was pared by 4 bases and J by 7 bases, with 11 bases between. CDR3 amino acids: CASSSWVQQPQHF. The CDR3, as DNA: TGTGCCAGCAGTTCCTGGGTCCAGCAGCCCCAGCATTTT.

By sample fraction, this clone is medium-sized. This rearrangement joins TRBV30 to TRBJ2-6; 7 nucleotides line up with TRBD1. Germline lookup yields CDR1 GTSNPN and CDR2 SVGIG (reference sequence). This CDR3 comprises 14 residues. V was pared by 5 bases and J by 2 bases, with 3 bases of the junction left unmatched. The CDR3 DNA reads as TGTGCCTGGGACAGGGTAACTGGGGCCAACGTCCTGACTTTC. Residues: CAWDRVTGANVLTF.

This clone is medium-sized (0.01 to 0.1%) by share. The genes are TRBV6-1 and TRBJ2-3; 9 bases fit TRBD2. The V gene end was trimmed by 4 bases and the J gene end by 4 bases; junction bases not matched to a gene: 6. The CDR3 runs 15 residues. In germline, CDR1 is MNHNS, CDR2 SASEGT. CDR3 coding DNA: TGTGCCAGCAGTGGGGGTAGCGGGGGTGCAGATACGCAGTATTTT. Encoded protein: CASSGGSGGADTQYF.

The chain uses TRBV11-2 and TRBJ2-3, with a tentative D call TRBD1 (6 bases). V lost 5 bases, J lost 0 bases, and 15 bases lay in between. Germline V gene lookup returns CDR1 SGHAT and CDR2 FQNNGV. This CDR3 spans 16 amino acids. The CDR3 DNA sequence: TGTGCCAGCAGCAGGATGATGGGACAAAGCACAGATACGCAGTATTTT. This sequence encodes CASSRMMGQSTDTQYF.

The chain couples TRBV28 to TRBJ2-7, with D maybe TRBD1 (6 bases). Germline lookup yields CDR1 MDHEN and CDR2 SYDVKM. This CDR3 has 14 amino acids. Trimming stripped 3 bases from V and 8 bases from J, with 17 bases between. CDR3 nucleotides: TGTGCCAGCAGTTTCGAGGGGGTTTTTGACAAGCAGTACTTC. It yields the protein CASSFEGVFDKQYF.

There are many counts of this clone. Other DNA sequences in the sample encode the same CDR3. DNA of the CDR3: TGCAGTGCTAGGGGGCAGGCCCCATCTGGGGCCAACGTCCTGACTTTC. Translating it yields CSARGQAPSGANVLTF. The gene calls are TRBV20-1 and TRBJ2-6, with D possibly TRBD1 on 5 matching bases. V dropped 3 bases and J dropped 1 base, with 13 bases sitting between them. Germline CDR1 reads DFQATT; CDR2 reads SNEGSKA (reference sequence). The CDR3 contains 16 residues.

This clone was observed at least ten times. The chain joins TRBV14 to TRBJ2-5, with D maybe TRBD2 (5 bases). CDR1 and CDR2 (germline): SGHDN, FVKESK. With 3 bases removed from V and 1 base from J, the gap between germline ends came to 15 bases. The CDR3 loop spans 16 amino acids. DNA for the CDR3: TGTGCCAGCAGCCATGCTACTAGTTTTCGCCAAGAGACCCAGTACTTC. The encoded protein is CASSHATSFRQETQYF.

This clone has at least ten counts. CDR3 nucleotides: TGCAGCGTCGACAGGGCCGAGAACACTGAAGCTTTCTTT. It is translated as CSVDRAENTEAFF. The V call is TRBV29-1, the J call TRBJ1-1; 7 positions match TRBD1. This CDR3 region has 13 residues. CDR1 and CDR2 from the germline V gene are SQVTM and ANQGSEA. The ends lost 6 bases at V and 1 base at J; junction bases unmatched: 5. The entire variable domain, with the rest obtained from reference TRBV29-1 and TRBJ1-1, is as follows: SAVISQKPSRDICQRGTSLTIQCQVDSQVTMMFWYRQQPGQSLTLIATANQGSEATYESGFVIDKFPISRPNLTFSTLTVSNMSPEDSSIYLCSVDRAENTEAFFGQGTRLTVV.